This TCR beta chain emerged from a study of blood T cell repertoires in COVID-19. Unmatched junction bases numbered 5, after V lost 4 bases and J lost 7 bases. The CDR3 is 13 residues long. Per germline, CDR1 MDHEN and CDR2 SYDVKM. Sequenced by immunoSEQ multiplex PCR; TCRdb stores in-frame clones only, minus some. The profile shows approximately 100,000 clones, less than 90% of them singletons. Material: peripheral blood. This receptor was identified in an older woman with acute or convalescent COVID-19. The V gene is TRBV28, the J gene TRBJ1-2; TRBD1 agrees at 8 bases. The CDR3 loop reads CASSSGQGRGYTF. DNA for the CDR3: TGTGCCAGCAGTTCAGGACAGGGACGTGGCTACACCTTC.